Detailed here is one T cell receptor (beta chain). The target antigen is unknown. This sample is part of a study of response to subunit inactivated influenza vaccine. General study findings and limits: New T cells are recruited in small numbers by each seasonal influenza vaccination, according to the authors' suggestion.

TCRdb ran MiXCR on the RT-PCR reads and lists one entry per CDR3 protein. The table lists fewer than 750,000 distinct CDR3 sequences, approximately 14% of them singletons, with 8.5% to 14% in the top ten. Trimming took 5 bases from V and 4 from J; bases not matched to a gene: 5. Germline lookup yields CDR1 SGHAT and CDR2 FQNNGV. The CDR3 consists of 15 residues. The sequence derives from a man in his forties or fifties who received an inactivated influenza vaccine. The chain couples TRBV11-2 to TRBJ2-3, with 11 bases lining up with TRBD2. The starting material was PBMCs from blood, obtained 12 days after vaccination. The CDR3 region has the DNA TGTGCCAGCAGCATACTAGCGGGAGAAGCAGATACGCAGTATTTT. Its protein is CASSILAGEADTQYF. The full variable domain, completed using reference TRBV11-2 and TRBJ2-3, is EAGVAQSPRYKIIEKRQSVAFWCNPISGHATLYWYQQILGQGPKLLIQFQNNGVVDDSQLPKDRFSAERLKGVDSTLKIQPAKLEDSAVYLCASSILAGEADTQYFGPGTRLTVL.